These 18 T cell receptor beta chains share one sample of origin, sequenced in a study of control samples from healthy donors and cancer patients (dated by TCRdb to 2020 to 2022). The library was built by means of the immunoSEQ multiplex PCR assay. Not all clones reach the TCRdb copy of this immuneACCESS table, which keeps in-frame sequences only. Checked studies attribute under half of the gap to unresolved V genes and leave the rest unexplained. The sample table lists tens of thousands of clones, approximately 89% of them with a count of one. The ten largest clones represent around 18% of the sample. Sequenced input: blood. The receptors were sampled from a man between 50 and 59 years old in good health.

The chain joins TRBV4-3 to TRBJ1-3, with D unresolved. The CDR3 totals 16 residues. The germline V gene encodes CDR1 LGHNA and CDR2 YSLEER. V lost 0 bases and J 0 bases, leaving 9 bases between the germline ends. The CDR3 DNA reads TGCGCCAGCAGCCAAGATGGTCGCTCCTCTGGAAACACCATATATTTT. This translates into CASSQDGRSSGNTIYF.

The CDR3 region has the DNA TGTGCCAGCAGCTCTAGCGCGGTCCGCACAGATACGCAGTATTTT. Its translation: CASSSSAVRTDTQYF. The chain combines TRBV7-9 with TRBJ2-3; D may be TRBD2 (6 bases). Between the trimmed V and J ends, which lost 4 bases and 1 base, there was a span of 12 bases. Germline CDR1 and CDR2: SEHNR and FQNEAQ (reference sequence). The CDR3 has 15 amino acids.

The chain has TRBV7-2 and TRBJ2-3; a possible D gene is TRBD1 (6 bases). Germline CDR1 SGHTA, CDR2 FQGNSA. V lost 6 bases, J lost 2 bases, and 9 bases lay in between. The CDR3 runs to 13 residues. The CDR3 nucleotides are TGTGCCAGCAGACAGGGCGCCACAGATACGCAGTATTTT. Translated, it gives CASRQGATDTQYF.

The chain uses TRBV4-3 and TRBJ1-6; TRBD1 matches 10 bases. The germline CDR1 and CDR2 sequences are LGHNA and YSLEER. CDR3 length: 15 residues. V trimming: 3 bases; J trimming: 7 bases; junction bases outside the gene matches: 3. The DNA of the CDR3 is TGCGCCAGCAGCCACGGGACAGGGGAAAATTCACCCCTCCACTTT. Amino acids: CASSHGTGENSPLHF.

The rearrangement joins TRBV4-1 to TRBJ1-6; 7 bases match TRBD1. V gave up 1 base and J gave up 6 bases; unmatched junction bases: 3. This CDR3 is built from 15 residues. Germline V gene sequence: CDR1 MGHRA, CDR2 YSYEKL. The CDR3 loop is CASSQVGQLNSPLHF. CDR3 nucleotide sequence: TGCGCCAGCAGCCAAGTGGGACAGCTTAATTCACCCCTCCACTTT.

V is TRBV9 and J is TRBJ2-7; 9 nucleotides match TRBD1. This CDR3 is 14 amino acids long. Germline-derived CDR1 and CDR2 are SGDLS and YYNGEE. The junction had 5 bases not matched to a gene; V was cut back by 6 bases and J by 1 base. The CDR3 DNA reads TGTGCCAGCACCCCGACAGGGGGATCCTACGAGCAGTACTTC. This encodes CASTPTGGSYEQYF.

V gene TRBV6-5 combines with J gene TRBJ2-1; D not certain. The length of the CDR3 is 13 residues. Germline V gene sequence: CDR1 MNHEY, CDR2 SVGAGI. Trimming left V 8 bases short and J 3 bases short, with 11 bases between. The CDR3 protein is CASGHINYNEQFF. CDR3 DNA: TGTGCCAGCGGCCACATCAACTACAATGAGCAGTTCTTC.

This clone was observed a few times. This chain joins TRBV5-4 and TRBJ1-4; D gene uncertain. The germline gives CDR1 SGHNT, CDR2 YYREEE (reference sequence). V shed 1 base and J shed 3 bases, with 10 bases lying between them. The CDR3 is made up of 15 amino acids. CDR3 loop: CASSLQSSSNEKLFF. The CDR3 DNA reads TGTGCCAGCAGCTTGCAGAGTTCCTCTAATGAAAAACTGTTTTTT.

The genes are TRBV15 and TRBJ1-5; no definite D call. The CDR3 length is 12 residues. Germline values: CDR1 LNHNV, CDR2 YYDKDF (reference sequence). V lost 4 bases to trimming and J lost 0 bases, with 1 base between them. In DNA form, the CDR3 reads TGTGCCACCAGCAATAGCAATCAGCCCCAGCATTTT. Its protein product is CATSNSNQPQHF.

The chain joins TRBV2 to TRBJ2-1; 8 bases match TRBD1. Per germline, CDR1 SNHLY and CDR2 FYNNEI. This CDR3 region has 13 residues. V dropped 2 bases and J dropped 9; count of bases not matched to a gene: 3. CDR3 DNA: TGTGCCAGCAGTGAATCAGGGGGCGGTGAGCAGTTCTTC. It encodes CASSESGGGEQFF.

The chain recombines TRBV7-8 with TRBJ1-5; 9 bases match TRBD1. Germline CDR1 reads SGHVS; CDR2 reads FQNEAQ. V lost 5 bases, J lost 2 bases, and 7 bases stayed unmatched. This CDR3 is 16 amino acids long. Here the CDR3 DNA reads TGTGCCAGCAGCCAGACAGGGGGTAAAGGCAATCAGCCCCAGCATTTT. This gives the protein CASSQTGGKGNQPQHF.

V is TRBV9 and J is TRBJ1-5; TRBD1 might be the D (6 bases). The germline V gene has CDR1 SGDLS and CDR2 YYNGEE. V lost 0 bases to trimming and J lost 5 bases, with 9 bases between them. The CDR3 extends over 14 amino acids. DNA of the CDR3: TGTGCCAGCAGCGTAGAAGGGGGGGATCAGCCCCAGCATTTT. Amino acids: CASSVEGGDQPQHF.

This clone was found once. The CDR3 spells CATRVSDTQYF. The CDR3 DNA is TGTGCCACCCGGGTTTCAGATACGCAGTATTTT. The rearrangement joins TRBV9 to TRBJ2-3; D call uncertain. CDR3 length equals 11 residues. From germline, CDR1 is SGDLS and CDR2 YYNGEE. Trimming took off 9 bases at V and 4 bases at J, with 9 bases between the two ends.

The V call is TRBV7-2, the J call TRBJ1-1; D may be TRBD1 (5 bases). Germline CDR1 is SGHTA and CDR2 is FQGNSA. V lost 4 bases and J lost 1, with 13 bases in between. The CDR3 has 15 residues. CDR3 sequence (DNA): TGTGCCAGCAGCTGGGCCGGGACGGGGAACACTGAAGCTTTCTTT. It codes for CASSWAGTGNTEAFF.

V usage is TRBV15 and J usage is TRBJ1-1, with D possibly being TRBD1 (5 bases). The CDR3 runs 12 residues. Germline lookup yields CDR1 LNHNV and CDR2 YYDKDF (reference sequence). The germline V and J ends were trimmed by 6 bases and 2 bases, with 7 bases remaining between them. The CDR3 sequence: CATRGPNTEAFF. The CDR3 DNA follows: TGTGCCACCAGGGGGCCCAACACTGAAGCTTTCTTT.

This clone is medium-sized within its sample. The chain joins TRBV23-1 to TRBJ1-6; D is undetermined. TRBV23-1 is noted as an ORF with a role that remains uncertain. The CDR3 loop spans 17 amino acids. Trimming took off 3 bases at V and 8 bases at J, with 20 bases between the two ends. The CDR3 region has the DNA TGCGCCAGCAGTCAGCACATCCCTCAGTCCCTCTATTCACCCCTCCACTTT. Protein sequence: CASSQHIPQSLYSPLHF.

This clone was observed once. The V call is TRBV28, the J call TRBJ2-7; D remains ambiguous. CDR3 length: 17 amino acids. V gave up 2 bases and J gave up 5 bases, with 22 bases separating them. Germline V gene lookup returns CDR1 MDHEN and CDR2 SYDVKM. CDR3 loop: CASSLGVSTPGFNEQYV. CDR3 nucleotide sequence: TGTGCCAGCAGTTTAGGGGTTAGCACACCGGGCTTCAACGAGCAGTACGTC.

This clone was seen more than once but under ten times. This chain links TRBV7-3 with TRBJ2-2; the D is unclear. Germline V CDR1 and CDR2: SGHTA, FQGTGA. The CDR3 length is 14 residues. Between the trimmed V and J ends, which lost 5 bases and 0 bases, there was a span of 7 bases. DNA of the CDR3: TGTGCCAGCAGCCCCGATACGAACACCGGGGAGCTGTTTTTT. It specifies CASSPDTNTGELFF.